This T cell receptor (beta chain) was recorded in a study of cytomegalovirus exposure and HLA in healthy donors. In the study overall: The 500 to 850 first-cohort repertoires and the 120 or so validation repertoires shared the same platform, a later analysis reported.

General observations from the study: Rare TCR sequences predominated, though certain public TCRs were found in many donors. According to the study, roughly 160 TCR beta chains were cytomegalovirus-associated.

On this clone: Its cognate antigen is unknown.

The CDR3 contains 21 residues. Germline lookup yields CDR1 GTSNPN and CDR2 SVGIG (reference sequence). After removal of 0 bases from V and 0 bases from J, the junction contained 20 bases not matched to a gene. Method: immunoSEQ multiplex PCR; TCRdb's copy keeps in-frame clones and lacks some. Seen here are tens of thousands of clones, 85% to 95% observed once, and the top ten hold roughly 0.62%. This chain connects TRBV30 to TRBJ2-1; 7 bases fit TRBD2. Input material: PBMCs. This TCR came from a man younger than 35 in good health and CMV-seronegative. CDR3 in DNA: TGTGCCTGGAGTGTAACAACTAACCCCTGGGAAGGGAGGGCCTCCTACAATGAGCAGTTCTTC. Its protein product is CAWSVTTNPWEGRASYNEQFF.